The 8 T cell receptor beta chains below were found in one sample sequenced in a study of cytomegalovirus exposure and HLA in healthy donors. PCR used 60 Vbeta primers and 13 Jbeta primers. Data came from immunoSEQ multiplex PCR; TCRdb stores just in-frame clones and leaves some out. The sample has approximately 140,000 clones, around 75% seen once. The sequenced sample was PBMCs. The receptors derive from a man aged 40-49 years in good health and CMV-seronegative.

This chain uses TRBV5-1 with TRBJ2-1; 12 bases align to TRBD1. The CDR3 length is 15 residues. V lost 0 bases, J lost 10 bases, and 5 bases stayed unmatched. The germline gives CDR1 SGHRS, CDR2 YFSETQ. For the CDR3, the DNA is TGCGCCAGCAGCTTGGCGGGACAGGGGGCGGGCGAGCAGTTCTTC. Encoded protein: CASSLAGQGAGEQFF.

The chain has TRBV7-6 and TRBJ2-5; 9 nucleotides match TRBD1. Losses at the gene ends were 5 bases for V and 5 bases for J; bases not matched to a gene: 3. The CDR3 consists of 13 residues. Germline CDR1 is SGHVS and CDR2 is FNYEAQ. CDR3 region: CASSIGQGETQYF. In nucleotides, the CDR3 is TGTGCCAGCAGCATTGGACAGGGGGAGACCCAGTACTTC.

The chain links TRBV5-1 to TRBJ2-3; D is perhaps TRBD1 (5 bases). This CDR3 contains 13 residues. V dropped 0 bases and J dropped 3 bases, with 5 bases sitting between them. Looked up from germline, CDR1 is SGHRS and CDR2 is YFSETQ. For the CDR3, the DNA is TGCGCCAGCAGCTTGGAGGGGACAGATACGCAGTATTTT. Its translation is CASSLEGTDTQYF.

The rearrangement uses TRBV10-3 and TRBJ1-5; 9 positions agree with TRBD1. The germline V gene has CDR1 ENHRY and CDR2 SYGVKD. The CDR3 loop spans 13 amino acids. V was clipped by 5 bases and J by 7 bases; unmatched bases: 3. The CDR3 spells CAISRQGDQPQHF. CDR3 DNA: TGTGCCATCAGTCGACAGGGGGACCAGCCCCAGCATTTT.

This chain connects TRBV19 to TRBJ2-2, with 7 bases matching TRBD1. CDR1 is LNHDA and CDR2 is SQIVND in the germline V gene (reference sequence). There are 16 residues in the CDR3. The V gene end was trimmed by 10 bases and the J gene end by 1 base; junction bases not matched to a gene: 12. In nucleotides, the CDR3 is TGTGCCACGTCGCGATGGGGACAGATGAACACCGGGGAGCTGTTTTTT. Translating gives CATSRWGQMNTGELFF. Full variable domain (remainder filled in from reference TRBV19 and TRBJ2-2): DGGITQSPKYLFRKEGQNVTLSCEQNLNHDAMYWYRQDPGQGLRLIYYSQIVNDFQKGDIAEGYSVSREKKESFPLTVTSAQKNPTAFYLCATSRWGQMNTGELFFGEGSRLTVL.

The chain couples TRBV18 to TRBJ2-1; tentatively, D is TRBD1 (6 bases). The CDR3 sequence is 13 residues long. Germline loops: CDR1 KGHSH, CDR2 LQKENI. V was trimmed by 2 bases and J by 4 bases, leaving 6 bases between them. CDR3: CASSPGQYNEQFF. CDR3 DNA sequence: TGTGCCAGCTCACCAGGACAGTACAATGAGCAGTTCTTC.

This clone showed up just once. The chain uses TRBV5-6 and TRBJ2-3; 9 bases fit TRBD2. CDR1 is SGHDT, CDR2 YYEEEE, per germline. The CDR3 covers 16 residues. Trimming at V came to 0 bases and at J to 4 bases, leaving 6 bases not matched to a gene. This chain's CDR3 is CASSLVGGGVADTQYF. In DNA form, the CDR3 reads TGTGCCAGCAGCTTGGTAGGCGGGGGGGTGGCAGATACGCAGTATTTT.

V and J are TRBV19 and TRBJ2-6; no clear D. The V gene lost 6 bases and the J gene lost 0 bases, with 9 bases spanning the gap. The germline gives CDR1 LNHDA, CDR2 SQIVND (reference sequence). The CDR3 sequence is 15 residues long. The DNA for the CDR3 is TGTGCCAGTAGCAACTACATCTCTGGGGCCAACGTCCTGACTTTC. It specifies CASSNYISGANVLTF.